The 20 T cell receptor beta chains presented below share a single source sample, sequenced in a study of patients and donors after allogeneic stem cell transplantation. TCRdb re-called the RT-PCR reads through MiXCR, storing one row per CDR3 protein. The top ten hold over 6% of the sample, which has fewer than 500,000 distinct CDR3 sequences, around 16% seen once. What was sequenced was blood, either unsorted or a sorted T cell fraction (not recorded which). The source is a human donor who was either an allogeneic HSCT recipient or a stem cell or donor lymphocyte infusion donor (not recorded which). It is not recorded whose cells these are; they may come from a transplant donor.

V and J are TRBV25-1 and TRBJ1-2; 7 bases match TRBD1. V lost 3 bases and J lost 7; bases outside the gene matches: 2. Germline V gene data show CDR1 as MGHDK and CDR2 as SYGVNS. There are 12 residues in the CDR3. The CDR3 spells CASSDRQGGYTF. The CDR3 nucleotides read TGTGCCAGCAGTGATCGACAGGGTGGCTACACCTTC.

This clonotype was observed a few times. J is TRBJ2-7 and V is TRBV5-1; 7 bases align to TRBD1. CDR1 and CDR2 (germline): SGHRS, YFSETQ. Unmatched junction bases numbered 7, after V lost 4 bases and J lost 0 bases. The CDR3 is made up of 15 amino acids. The CDR3 DNA is TGCGCCAGCAGCCTTTATCAGGGGGTCTCCTACGAGCAGTACTTC. Its protein is CASSLYQGVSYEQYF.

This clonotype was detected ten times or more. The CDR3 DNA follows: TGTGCCAGCAGTTTCAGGGGGCGTGTGAACACTGAAGCTTTCTTT. Translation gives CASSFRGRVNTEAFF. V gene TRBV12-3 or TRBV12-4 combines with J gene TRBJ1-1; TRBD1 agrees at 8 bases. The CDR3 extends over 15 amino acids. V trimming: 3 bases; J trimming: 0 bases; junction bases outside the gene matches: 3.

The chain joins TRBV6-1 to TRBJ2-3; D possibly corresponds to TRBD1 (6 bases). Germline CDR1 is MNHNS and CDR2 is SASEGT. The CDR3 loop spans 15 amino acids. Deletions cut 6 bases from V and 2 bases from J, with 15 bases between. This CDR3 is CASSPGTMNTDTQYF. CDR3 DNA: TGTGCCAGCAGCCCCGGGACAATGAACACAGATACGCAGTATTTT.

This clonotype has a handful of counts. The chain combines TRBV7-2 with TRBJ2-7; TRBD2 matches 13 bases. V lost 3 bases to trimming and J lost 2 bases; unmatched junction nucleotides: 4. Germline CDR1 SGHTA, CDR2 FQGNSA. This CDR3 spans 16 amino acids. The CDR3, as DNA: TGTGCCAGCAGCTTGGGACTAGCGGGGCTTGCCTACGAGCAGTACTTC. Its translation: CASSLGLAGLAYEQYF.

This CDR3 reads CASSWGGGLNTEAFF. The CDR3 nucleotides are TGCGCCAGCAGCTGGGGGGGGGGTTTAAACACTGAAGCTTTCTTT. The J gene is TRBJ1-1, the V gene TRBV5-1, with TRBD1 as a possible D gene (5 bases). The germline V and J ends were trimmed by 3 bases and 2 bases, with 14 bases remaining between them. Germline lookup yields CDR1 SGHRS and CDR2 YFSETQ. The CDR3 has 15 residues. The whole variable domain, filled in from reference TRBV5-1 and TRBJ1-1, reads KAGVTQTPRYLIKTRGQQVTLSCSPISGHRSVSWYQQTPGQGLQFLFEYFSETQRNKGNFPGRFSGRQFSNSRSEMNVSTLELGDSALYLCASSWGGGLNTEAFFGQGTRLTVV.

This clonotype was observed at least ten times. The chain combines TRBV6-6 with TRBJ2-2; D is unclear. The ends were cut back, 5 bases at V and 6 bases at J, with 4 bases in the middle. CDR1 and CDR2 (germline): MNHNY, SVGAGI (reference sequence). CDR3 length equals 11 residues. The DNA for the CDR3 is TGTGCCAGCAGTCCCTCCGGGGAGCTGTTTTTT. Amino acids: CASSPSGELFF.

This clonotype was seen many times. V gene TRBV12-3 or TRBV12-4 combines with J gene TRBJ2-1; D possibly corresponds to TRBD2 (6 bases). Trimming shortened V by 6 bases and J by 13 bases, and 16 bases separated the two germline ends. The CDR3 is 12 amino acids. In DNA form, the CDR3 reads TGTGCCAGCAGCCCATATCCGGGAGAACAGTTCTTC. Its protein is CASSPYPGEQFF.

This clonotype was detected many times. The V gene is TRBV7-9, the J gene TRBJ2-3; D remains unclear. V shed 6 bases and J shed 3 bases, with 19 bases lying between them. The CDR3 covers 16 residues. Germline V gene data show CDR1 as SEHNR and CDR2 as FQNEAQ (reference sequence). The CDR3 spells CASSPGSLLITDTQYF. The CDR3 region has the DNA TGTGCCAGCAGTCCCGGGTCCCTCCTGATAACAGATACGCAGTATTTT. Full variable domain (remainder filled in from reference TRBV7-9 and TRBJ2-3): DTGVSQNPRHKITKRGQNVTFRCDPISEHNRLYWYRQTLGQGPEFLTYFQNEAQLEKSRLLSDRFSAERPKGSFSTLEIQRTEQGDSAMYLCASSPGSLLITDTQYFGPGTRLTVL.

In this sample, this clonotype turned up a few times. The genes are TRBV7-8 and TRBJ2-3, with 12 bases lining up with TRBD1. The CDR3 length is 14 residues. J gave up 9 bases and V 1 base, and 2 bases lay outside the gene matches. CDR1 is SGHVS, CDR2 FQNEAQ, per germline. CDR3 residues: CASSLGDRGQTQYF. In DNA, the CDR3 is TGTGCCAGCAGCTTAGGGGACAGGGGGCAAACGCAGTATTTT. Looking up the rest from reference TRBV7-8 and TRBJ2-3 gives the full variable domain: GAGVSQSPRYKVAKRGQDVALRCDPISGHVSLFWYQQALGQGPEFLTYFQNEAQLDKSGLPSDRFFAERPEGSVSTLKIQRTQQEDSAVYLCASSLGDRGQTQYFGPGTRLTVL.

This clonotype has just a few counts. The chain links TRBV5-5 to TRBJ2-6, with TRBD1 matching over 9 bases. Germline V gene sequence: CDR1 SGHKS, CDR2 YYEKEE (reference sequence). The CDR3 is made up of 18 amino acids. J was trimmed by 2 bases and V by 3 bases; bases with no gene match: 9. CDR3 sequence reads: CASSYLTGGQAGANVLTF. The CDR3 DNA reads TGTGCCAGCAGCTATCTGACAGGGGGTCAGGCTGGGGCCAACGTCCTGACTTTC.

This clonotype was picked up a small number of times. V and J are TRBV25-1 and TRBJ1-2, with D uncertain. CDR1 and CDR2 from the germline V gene are MGHDK and SYGVNS. The CDR3 contains 12 residues. The germline V and J ends were trimmed by 4 bases and 7 bases, with 10 bases remaining between them. CDR3 sequence (DNA): TGTGCCAGCAGTGGTCGGCGGGGTGGCTACACCTTC. Its protein product is CASSGRRGGYTF.

Only a few counts were recorded for this clonotype. The chain has TRBV27 and TRBJ1-2; 7 bases fit TRBD1. The germline V gene encodes CDR1 MNHEY and CDR2 SMNVEV (reference sequence). The CDR3 is made up of 15 amino acids. The J segment lost 4 bases and the V segment lost 5 bases, leaving 10 bases of the junction unmatched. DNA of the CDR3: TGTGCCAGCAGTCCCCGGGACAGTTCAGGCTATGGCTACACCTTC. It translates to CASSPRDSSGYGYTF.

The V call is TRBV6-5, the J call TRBJ1-3; D is ambiguous. V gave up 4 bases and J gave up 4 bases, with 14 bases separating them. Germline values: CDR1 MNHEY, CDR2 SVGAGI. This CDR3 comprises 15 residues. CDR3 nucleotide sequence: TGTGCCAGCAGTTTCTTGCATAGGGAAGGAAACACCATATATTTT. This gives the protein CASSFLHREGNTIYF.

The chain couples TRBV4-1 to TRBJ2-7; D gene unclear. Germline loops: CDR1 MGHRA, CDR2 YSYEKL. V dropped 1 base and J dropped 1 base, with 11 bases sitting between them. CDR3 length equals 15 residues. The CDR3 region has the DNA TGCGCCAGCAGCCAAGGCGATACAAGGTCCTACGAGCAGTACTTC. Its protein is CASSQGDTRSYEQYF.

The chain has TRBV6-5 and TRBJ1-1, with D possibly matching TRBD1 (5 bases). Per germline, CDR1 MNHEY and CDR2 SVGAGI. V was pared by 6 bases and J by 10 bases, with 15 bases between. The CDR3 is made up of 12 amino acids. DNA for the CDR3: TGTGCCAGCAGCCAGGGACCTCGACCAGCTTTCTTT. Translated, it gives CASSQGPRPAFF.

The V call is TRBV3-1, the J call TRBJ2-1, with TRBD1 as a possible D gene (5 bases). The CDR3 length is 19 residues. The V end lost 1 base, the J end lost 10 bases, and 29 bases lay between the germline ends. Germline CDR1 reads LGHDT; CDR2 reads YNNKEL (reference sequence). The chain's CDR3 is CASSQVRYRAQAHRIEQFF. CDR3 in DNA: TGTGCCAGCAGCCAAGTTCGGTATAGGGCGCAGGCTCACAGGATCGAGCAGTTCTTC.

This clonotype was detected a few times. This sequence joins TRBV7-9 and TRBJ2-3, with a weak D call TRBD2 (5 bases). V lost 0 bases, J lost 6 bases, and 10 bases lay in between. Looked up from germline, CDR1 is SEHNR and CDR2 is FQNEAQ (reference sequence). This CDR3 region has 14 residues. CDR3 nucleotides: TGTGCCAGCAGCTTAGCGGACTCACTGGATACGCAGTATTTT. Protein sequence: CASSLADSLDTQYF.

This chain connects TRBV3-1 to TRBJ2-5; D is unresolved. Germline-derived CDR1 and CDR2 are LGHDT and YNNKEL (reference sequence). The CDR3 sequence is 14 residues long. Trimming pared 5 bases from V and 1 base from J, leaving 11 bases between. Here the CDR3 reads CASSYPGIQETQYF. The CDR3 nucleotides read TGTGCCAGCAGCTACCCAGGAATCCAAGAGACCCAGTACTTC.

The sample holds a few counts of this clonotype. The rearrangement links TRBV7-8 to TRBJ2-7, with D hard to call. Germline-derived CDR1 and CDR2 are SGHVS and FQNEAQ. V shed 8 bases and J shed 2 bases, with 16 bases lying between them. This CDR3 comprises 14 residues. The CDR3 bases are TGTGCCAGCGGTCGACTCGTGATTACCTACGAGCAGTACTTC. This gives the protein CASGRLVITYEQYF.